One TCR beta chain is described in this entry. Original analysis: For nucleated cells, counts were estimated from reference gene primer amplification. Using immunoSEQ multiplex PCR, the repertoire was profiled, and TCRdb retains in-frame clones only, with some absent. V, J and clone size derive from that table, while D and trimming were established from the DNA sequence. The table includes some 260,000 clones, roughly 88% detected once. This entry comes from a study of blood T cell repertoires in COVID-19. Study-wide context: From the United States, Italy and Spain came samples of acute and convalescent COVID-19. T cells, B-cell-depleted T cells, or PBMCs supplied cDNA or gDNA.

The sample comprised peripheral blood. The clonotype originates from a man older than 75 with acute or convalescent COVID-19.

CDR3 sequence (DNA): TGTGCCAGCAGCCGGGACGGGAGCTCCTACGAGCAGTACTTC. It yields the protein CASSRDGSSYEQYF. This rearrangement joins TRBV7-3 to TRBJ2-7; D is possibly TRBD2 (6 bases). CDR3 size: 14 residues. From germline, CDR1 is SGHTA and CDR2 FQGTGA. Trimming removed 5 bases from V and 0 bases from J, with 11 bases in between.